This T cell receptor beta chain was sequenced in a study of graft-versus-host responses after intestinal transplantation (dated by TCRdb to about 2021). A note on the overall study: The transplants that recipients got were multivisceral, liver-intestinal, or isolated intestinal. Every recipient was given anti-thymocyte globulin induction, then maintenance tacrolimus and steroids for roughly three years. Graft-versus-host and host-versus-graft alloreactive T cell clones were tracked in the graft, circulation and bone marrow after intestinal transplantation using bulk TCR-beta CDR3 sequencing. Alloreactive clones were identified by sequencing pre-transplant mixed lymphocyte reaction products and comparing them with unstimulated pre-transplant donor and recipient T cells. The cohort enrolled some 24 intestinal transplant recipients, one of whom was a retransplant, and 3 patients without pretransplant specimens were excluded. A peak of at least 4% donor T cells among recipient peripheral blood mononuclear cells was the definition used for donor T cell macrochimerism. Rather than being sequenced by the commercial service, samples from a few later patients were sequenced in-house on an Illumina MiSeq and processed with MiXCR. What the study reported, not specific to this receptor: GvH clones were detected in recipient bone marrow, and some of these GvH clones were observed earlier in ileal mucosa or blood, consistent with an intestinal mucosal origin. Early after transplant, peak levels of circulating GvH clones were associated with declines in HvG clones. The relatively low number and heterogeneity of intestinal transplant patients limited the conclusions. Patients with donor T cell macrochimerism had high GvH to HvG T cell clonal ratios in their allografts.

Concerning this clone: There is no known antigen for this receptor. The input lacks base qualities; no much larger clone sits a single base away.

Receptor libraries were prepared by the immunoSEQ multiplex PCR assay. In most patients, genomic DNA was isolated using the Qiagen DNeasy Blood and Tissue Kit and sent frozen to Adaptive Biotechnologies for TCR sequencing. Adaptive Biotechnologies carried out high-throughput TCR-beta CDR3 sequencing of genomic DNA for most patients. The source study handled its data this way. Adaptive's ImmunoSEQ software supplied the TCR sequencing data for roughly 17 patients, while MiXCR and VDJtools were used to process a few other patients. To correct CD4 versus CD8 sorting errors, any sequence found in both subsets at a frequency ratio below 5:1 was removed. CDR3 nucleotide sequences shared between donor and recipient were removed because their origin could not be assigned. Alloreactive clones required at least 2-fold expansion over unstimulated cells and minimum CFSE-low frequency of 0.002% (template counts) or 0.001% (read counts). Clones detected in sequenced pre-transplant spleen, lymph node, or MLR CFSE-low populations of the donor or recipient were defined as mappable. The cumulative frequency of alloreactive clones was calculated as a percentage of all sequences, weighted by copy number. As stored in TCRdb, this immuneACCESS dataset retains in-frame rearrangements with V and J assigned. A fraction of the clones does not appear; measured against another copy, unresolved V genes explain less than half of the discrepancy, and the remainder lacks a known reason. The V and J calls and clone size are taken from that table; D and trimming were inferred from the DNA. The sample table shows around 100,000 clones, and just over 90% are seen once. The ten largest clones capture roughly 0.24% of the sample.

The meaning of the sample's time point label: cells obtained before transplantation from donor or recipient. CD3+CD4+ and CD3+CD8+ populations were FACS-sorted from unstimulated pre-transplant donor and recipient cells taken from spleen or lymph nodes. Trimming leaves V shorter by 0 bases and J shorter by 5 bases, with the junction holding 8 bases beyond the gene matches. Spanning cysteine to phenylalanine, the CDR3 consists of 16 amino acids. CDR3 DNA is the only sequence kept; it has 48 bases, read in frame from the first base. The germline V gene encodes CDR1 MNHEY and CDR2 SVGAGI. Here the sequenced sample was unstimulated CD4+ T cells sorted from spleen or lymph node cells, taken before transplant. The TCR originated in a human donor who was the organ donor for an intestinal transplant. The V and J segments used are TRBV6-5 and TRBJ2-7, and 9 junctional nucleotides match TRBD1. The CDR3 loop reads CASSYSMGQGIHEQYF. Read as DNA, the sequence is TGTGCCAGCAGTTACTCGATGGGACAGGGCATCCACGAGCAGTACTTC.